This T cell receptor (beta chain) came from a study of cytomegalovirus exposure and HLA in healthy donors (dated by TCRdb to about 2017). Regarding the complete study: According to a later analysis, the 120 validation repertoires were produced on the same platform as the 700 or so repertoires of the first cohort. The study was designed to test whether signatures of past pathogen exposure could be identified by cataloging public T cell receptors. In addition to the first cohort of 666 subjects, a separate validation cohort of 130 or so different subjects was used. High-throughput TCR immunosequencing, statistical association of individual TCRs with disease status, and machine learning were combined to predict cytomegalovirus infection status. On the study overall, not on this receptor specifically: Of the cluster scores, around 95% were above 0 in a later analysis, which found that TCRs clustered in the first cohort also tended to co-occur in the roughly 130 validation repertoires. A later analysis lacked HLA typing for the validation cohort, so it scored co-occurrence in that cohort across all 110 or so repertoires. A few of the identified cytomegalovirus-associated TCR beta chains were confirmed in vitro to be specific for cytomegalovirus antigens. The classifier was reported to diagnose cytomegalovirus status with high specificity and sensitivity in both the original and validation cohorts. While some public TCRs were present in many individuals, most TCR sequences turned up only very rarely across donors. In the study, 164 TCR beta chains were listed as associated with cytomegalovirus. It was suggested by the authors that the approach could potentially be generalized to other disease states and immunological phenotypes.

Reading from cysteine to phenylalanine, the CDR3 counts 17 amino acids. Only the CDR3 region is kept as DNA, spanning 51 bases read in frame from base 1. The germline V gene supplies CDR1 SGHNT and CDR2 YENEEA. Deletion took 2 bases off V and 8 bases off J, with a span of 22 bases between the germline ends. Libraries came from the immunoSEQ multiplex PCR assay. The original pipeline was this. A statistical classification framework was built to diagnose cytomegalovirus status from the catalog of TCR beta chain sequences. TCRdb took over this immuneACCESS table, retaining in-frame rearrangements with V and J assigned. Such tables are incomplete; in checked studies, under half of the missing clones stem from an unresolved V gene, and the remainder is unexplained. Clone size and V and J calls were adopted from that table, with D and trimming inferred from the DNA. The sample yields approximately 120,000 clones; about 96% were counted once. Clones ranked in the top ten supply approximately 1.5% of the sample.

Notes on this clone: The clone's antigen remains unknown. No much larger clonotype is one base removed from it; base qualities were not supplied.

Donors formed part of the validation cohort, which comprised some 120 subjects and was distinct from the first cohort of 666 subjects. The sequence links TRBV11-3 to TRBJ2-1; TRBD2 is possibly the D segment (6 matching bases). This clonotype was sampled from a man younger than 35 in good health and CMV-seronegative. What was sequenced was PBMCs. In nucleotide form, the sequence is TGTGCCAGCAGCTTAATTAGGCGGGGCCGAGGCAACGATGAGCAGTTCTTC. This yields the protein CASSLIRRGRGNDEQFF.